A single sample gave rise to the 31 T cell receptor beta chains below, sequenced in a study of blood T cell repertoires in COVID-19. Repertoires were generated with immunoSEQ multiplex PCR, while TCRdb's copy carries only in-frame clones and drops some. This table holds under 300,000 clones, approximately 89% found once. Sequenced material: PBMCs or T cells enriched from blood (not recorded which). All receptors come from a woman aged 40-49 years who had been exposed to COVID-19.

This chain links TRBV5-5 with TRBJ2-3; TRBD1 matches 8 bases. The V segment lost 3 bases and the J segment 3 bases; nucleotides outside the gene matches: 9. The V gene's germline CDR1 is SGHKS and CDR2 YYEKEE (reference sequence). This CDR3 has 16 residues. The DNA for the CDR3 is TGTGCCAGCAGCTCTACAGGGGGTTTTGGGACAGATACGCAGTATTTT. It translates to CASSSTGGFGTDTQYF.

The chain joins TRBV6-2 or TRBV6-3 to TRBJ1-5; D is undetermined. Germline CDR1 reads MNHEY; CDR2 reads SVGEGT. The CDR3 runs to 12 residues. V was cut by 4 bases and J by 10 bases, with 11 bases left in between. CDR3 protein: CASSSSGDPQHF. CDR3 in DNA: TGTGCCAGCAGTTCTTCCGGGGATCCCCAGCATTTT.

Regarding this clone: An end of the junction differs from the germline gene, which may be a read error. The chain has TRBV5-8 and TRBJ1-2; maybe TRBD1 (5 bases). Germline CDR1 reads SGHTS; CDR2 reads YDEGEE. The CDR3 spans 10 residues. Here the CDR3 reads CASSLTQVFF. CDR3 bases: TGTGCCAGCAGCTTAACACAGGTCTTCTTC.

This clone appeared a few times. CDR3 sequence reads: CASNRAYQETQYF. CDR3 in DNA: TGTGCCAGCAATAGAGCGTACCAAGAGACCCAGTACTTC. The chain recombines TRBV2 with TRBJ2-5; no reliable D call. This CDR3 is built from 13 residues. Trimming removed 7 bases at V and 0 bases at J, with 9 bases between. The germline CDR1 and CDR2 sequences are SNHLY and FYNNEI.

The chain joins TRBV2 to TRBJ1-1, with 7 bases fitting TRBD1. In germline, CDR1 is SNHLY, CDR2 FYNNEI. V dropped 3 bases and J dropped 7; count of bases not matched to a gene: 11. The CDR3 spans 15 residues. CDR3 amino acids: CASSDQGVLPGEAFF. Written as DNA, the CDR3 is TGTGCCAGCAGTGACCAGGGGGTCCTGCCCGGTGAAGCTTTCTTT.

This clone has a handful of counts. V is TRBV5-1 and J is TRBJ1-2, with 8 bases matching TRBD1. Germline V gives CDR1 SGHRS, CDR2 YFSETQ. V dropped 5 bases and J dropped 4; count of bases not matched to a gene: 13. The length of the CDR3 is 16 residues. CDR3 DNA: TGCGCCAGCAGATATGAGACAGGGGATTATTTCTATGGCTACACCTTC. This codes for CASRYETGDYFYGYTF.

J is TRBJ2-5 and V is TRBV24-1; maybe TRBD1 (6 bases). The V end lost 4 bases, the J end lost 4 bases, and 18 bases lay between the germline ends. Germline V CDR1 and CDR2: KGHDR, SFDVKD. The CDR3 consists of 16 residues. CDR3 DNA sequence: TGTGCCACCAGTGAAGAGGACAGATCTGGGTTAGAGACCCAGTACTTC. Translated, it gives CATSEEDRSGLETQYF.

The gene calls are TRBV9 and TRBJ1-1; 7 nucleotides line up with TRBD1. The CDR3 extends over 14 amino acids. V lost 4 bases, J lost 6 bases, and 9 bases stayed unmatched. From germline, CDR1 is SGDLS and CDR2 YYNGEE. In DNA form, the CDR3 reads TGTGCCAGCAGCTCCCTGACAGGGCTCCCTGAAGCTTTCTTT. The encoded protein is CASSSLTGLPEAFF.

The J gene is TRBJ1-4, the V gene TRBV28; D possibly corresponds to TRBD1 (5 bases). CDR3 length equals 14 residues. Germline V lookup: CDR1 MDHEN, CDR2 SYDVKM. V was trimmed by 3 bases and J by 8 bases, leaving 13 bases between them. The CDR3 coding sequence is TGTGCCAGCAGTTTCAGGTCAGGGCAGGAAAAACTGTTTTTT. Its translation: CASSFRSGQEKLFF.

The chain combines TRBV2 with TRBJ1-1; no clear D. Trimming took 7 bases from V and 10 from J, leaving 19 bases between them. Germline CDR1 reads SNHLY; CDR2 reads FYNNEI. The CDR3 loop spans 13 amino acids. The chain's CDR3 is CASTSSLQARAFF. The CDR3 coding sequence is TGTGCCAGCACTTCTAGCCTTCAGGCTAGAGCTTTCTTT.

This clone was seen only a few times. V and J are TRBV7-2 and TRBJ1-2; no reliable D call. Germline V gene data show CDR1 as SGHTA and CDR2 as FQGNSA. The CDR3 consists of 12 residues. Trimming removed 5 bases at V and 8 bases at J, with 12 bases between. The DNA of the CDR3 is TGTGCCAGCAGCCCGCGGGCCGAGGGCTACACCTTC. Translated, it gives CASSPRAEGYTF. The variable domain in full, completed from reference TRBV7-2 and TRBJ1-2, reads GAGVSQSPSNKVTEKGKDVELRCDPISGHTALYWYRQSLGQGLEFLIYFQGNSAPDKSGLPSDRFSAERTGGSVSTLTIQRTQQEDSAVYLCASSPRAEGYTFGSGTRLTVV.

The V and J genes are TRBV24-1 and TRBJ1-1; TRBD1 matches 7 bases. Germline V gives CDR1 KGHDR, CDR2 SFDVKD. This CDR3 comprises 13 residues. Unmatched junction bases numbered 6, after V lost 7 bases and J lost 5 bases. CDR3 sequence: CATRDRVGTEAFF. CDR3 nucleotide sequence: TGTGCCACCAGAGACAGGGTGGGAACTGAAGCTTTCTTT.

The V gene is TRBV11-2, the J gene TRBJ1-2; D is unclear. The V and J ends lost 5 bases and 5 bases respectively, with 9 bases between them. Per the germline V gene, CDR1 is SGHAT and CDR2 is FQNNGV. The CDR3 runs 12 residues. The CDR3 DNA reads TGTGCCAGCAGCCCCCTATGGTATGGCTACACCTTC. This gives the protein CASSPLWYGYTF.

The CDR3 bases are TGCGCCAGCAGCCAAGTGCCGGGCGGGACGGGGGGCTACACCTTC. Its protein product is CASSQVPGGTGGYTF. The chain has TRBV4-1 and TRBJ1-2, with TRBD1 as a possible D gene (5 bases). Trimming cost V 1 base and J 8 bases, with 17 bases left between them. CDR3 length: 15 residues. The germline V gene encodes CDR1 MGHRA and CDR2 YSYEKL.

Worth noting for this clone: Other DNA sequences of this sample code for an identical CDR3. V usage is TRBV10-3 and J usage is TRBJ2-2; 13 bases agree with TRBD2. Germline V gene lookup returns CDR1 ENHRY and CDR2 SYGVKD. The CDR3 has 17 amino acids. Losses at the gene ends were 6 bases for V and 1 base for J; bases not matched to a gene: 5. For the CDR3, the DNA is TGTGCCATCAGCGGACTAGCGGGAGTGTTGAACACCGGGGAGCTGTTTTTT. This encodes CAISGLAGVLNTGELFF.

The chain employs TRBV24-1 and TRBJ2-1; D ambiguous. V was pared by 9 bases and J by 0 bases, with 11 bases between. This CDR3 contains 14 residues. Germline CDR1 KGHDR, CDR2 SFDVKD. The chain's CDR3 is CATSEMSSYNEQFF. CDR3 nucleotides: TGTGCCACCTCCGAGATGAGCTCCTACAATGAGCAGTTCTTC.

The chain has TRBV7-3 and TRBJ2-3, with 7 positions matching TRBD2. The CDR3 runs 17 residues. Germline lookup yields CDR1 SGHTA and CDR2 FQGTGA. V was clipped by 5 bases and J by 0 bases; unmatched bases: 11. The CDR3 sequence is CASSPGGGAGSTDTQYF. In nucleotides, the CDR3 is TGTGCCAGCAGCCCCGGTGGGGGAGCGGGGAGCACAGATACGCAGTATTTT.

In regard to this clone: Sequence at one end of the junction differs from germline and may be a read error. This chain joins TRBV7-7 and TRBJ2-2; 8 nucleotides match TRBD2. The CDR3 runs to 15 residues. Germline-derived CDR1 and CDR2 are SSHAT and FNYEAQ (reference sequence). CDR3 protein: CASSPREGPTGELFF. CDR3 nucleotides: TGTGCTAGCAGCCCCCGGGAGGGCCCCACCGGGGAGCTGTTTTTT.

This clone was counted a single time. The chain is built from TRBV19 and TRBJ1-1; 10 nucleotides agree with TRBD1. CDR1 and CDR2 (germline): LNHDA, SQIVND (reference sequence). This CDR3 has 13 amino acids. The ends lost 10 bases at V and 1 base at J; junction bases unmatched: 3. The CDR3 DNA reads as TGTGCCACACGGGACAGGGGGAACACTGAAGCTTTCTTT. This codes for CATRDRGNTEAFF.

The chain is built from TRBV5-1 and TRBJ1-6, with 7 bases that match TRBD1. This CDR3 region has 13 residues. V gave up 5 bases and J gave up 10 bases; unmatched junction bases: 6. The germline CDR1 and CDR2 sequences are SGHRS and YFSETQ. The CDR3 bases are TGCGCCAGCAGAGACAGGGACGACTCACCCCTCCACTTT. Its protein product is CASRDRDDSPLHF.

V is TRBV29-1 and J is TRBJ2-1, with TRBD2 identical over 8 bases. This CDR3 is 14 amino acids long. CDR1 is SQVTM, CDR2 ANQGSEA, per germline. V trimming: 7 bases; J trimming: 7 bases; junction bases outside the gene matches: 12. The CDR3 protein is CSAGPTGGPNEQFF. The CDR3 DNA sequence: TGCAGCGCCGGTCCAACGGGGGGGCCGAATGAGCAGTTCTTC.

The J gene is TRBJ1-6, the V gene TRBV7-9, with D unclear. The CDR3 contains 16 residues. The V gene lost 2 bases and the J gene lost 10 bases, with 18 bases spanning the gap. CDR1 SEHNR and CDR2 FQNEAQ come from the germline V gene (reference sequence). Here the CDR3 reads CASSLTAGVLGSPLHF. DNA for the CDR3: TGTGCCAGCAGCTTAACAGCCGGGGTATTAGGATCACCCCTCCACTTT.

CDR3: CASSPAAGNTQYF. The CDR3 DNA is TGTGCCAGCAGCCCCGCGGCGGGGAATACGCAGTATTTT. J is TRBJ2-3 and V is TRBV6-5, with a tentative D call TRBD2 (6 bases). In germline, CDR1 is MNHEY, CDR2 SVGAGI. This CDR3 is built from 13 residues. V lost 6 bases, J lost 7 bases, and 14 bases lay in between.

The chain recombines TRBV28 with TRBJ1-1; D gene unclear. Germline loops: CDR1 MDHEN, CDR2 SYDVKM. Trimming left V 3 bases short and J 4 bases short, with 12 bases between. The CDR3 runs to 14 residues. CDR3 region: CASSFHATPTEAFF. CDR3 nucleotide sequence: TGTGCCAGCAGTTTCCACGCTACCCCCACTGAAGCTTTCTTT.

This clone was seen a single time. This chain connects TRBV5-4 to TRBJ1-2; TRBD1 agrees at 10 bases. Germline V gene sequence: CDR1 SGHNT, CDR2 YYREEE (reference sequence). V shed 4 bases, J shed 3 bases, and the junction held 6 bases outside the gene matches. The CDR3 runs to 15 residues. The CDR3 sequence: CASSPGQGVDYGYTF. The CDR3 coding sequence is TGTGCCAGCAGCCCAGGACAGGGGGTGGACTATGGCTACACCTTC. Full variable domain (rest looked up from reference TRBV5-4 and TRBJ1-2): ETGVTQSPTHLIKTRGQQVTLRCSSQSGHNTVSWYQQALGQGPQFIFQYYREEENGRGNFPPRFSGLQFPNYSSELNVNALELDDSALYLCASSPGQGVDYGYTFGSGTRLTVV.

The chain recombines TRBV4-3 with TRBJ1-2; D gene uncertain. Trimming left V 0 bases short and J 1 base short, with 6 bases between. The germline gives CDR1 LGHNA, CDR2 YSLEER. The CDR3 is made up of 14 amino acids. The chain's CDR3 is CASSQERDNYGYTF. As DNA, the CDR3 is TGCGCCAGCAGCCAAGAACGGGATAACTATGGCTACACCTTC.

On this clone itself: Its ends do not fully match the called genes, so a read error is possible. The chain is built from TRBV5-1 and TRBJ1-2, with a tentative D call TRBD1 (6 bases). Germline-derived CDR1 and CDR2 are SGHRS and YFSETQ. The CDR3 is 15 residues long. The CDR3 DNA is TGTGCCAGCAGCTTGGGGGCAGGGAAATCCTATGGCTACACCTTC. Translated: CASSLGAGKSYGYTF.

The chain joins TRBV5-1 to TRBJ1-5; 8 bases align to TRBD1. CDR1 and CDR2 from the germline V gene are SGHRS and YFSETQ. This CDR3 contains 15 residues. V trimming: 0 bases; J trimming: 7 bases; junction bases outside the gene matches: 6. In DNA form, the CDR3 reads TGCGCCAGCAGCTTGGGGACAGGGACCGGGCAGCCCCAGCATTTT. Translation gives CASSLGTGTGQPQHF.

This chain uses TRBV19 with TRBJ2-1; 10 bases map to TRBD2. The CDR3 spans 16 residues. Germline loops: CDR1 LNHDA, CDR2 SQIVND (reference sequence). J was trimmed by 8 bases and V by 1 base; bases with no gene match: 8. CDR3 amino acids: CASSIVLSGRGYEQFF. Here the CDR3 DNA reads TGTGCCAGTAGTATAGTGTTAAGCGGGAGGGGGTATGAGCAGTTCTTC.

The chain has TRBV25-1 and TRBJ2-3, with TRBD2 identical over 10 bases. Germline V gives CDR1 MGHDK, CDR2 SYGVNS. V gave up 5 bases and J gave up 2 bases; unmatched junction bases: 13. The CDR3 consists of 18 residues. CDR3 loop: CASSCGLERGGSTDTQYF. In nucleotides, the CDR3 is TGTGCCAGCAGTTGCGGGCTCGAGCGGGGGGGGTCCACAGATACGCAGTATTTT.

The chain is built from TRBV19 and TRBJ2-2; 7 bases match TRBD2. The V and J ends lost 5 bases and 4 bases, in that order; junction bases with no gene match: 10. CDR3 length: 16 residues. Germline loops: CDR1 LNHDA, CDR2 SQIVND (reference sequence). The CDR3 bases are TGTGCCAGTAGTCAAAGTAATTGGGGGGGCACCGGGGAGCTGTTTTTT. Translated, it gives CASSQSNWGGTGELFF.